One sample yielded the 3 T cell receptor beta chains listed below, sequenced in a study of cytomegalovirus exposure and HLA in healthy donors. Use of 60 Vbeta and 13 Jbeta primers characterized the PCR. This table comes from immunoSEQ multiplex PCR, and its TCRdb copy is limited to in-frame clones, with some not included. The top ten clones hold about 1.8% of a sample with about 140,000 clones, over 65% of them seen once. The sample was PBMCs. These receptors originate from a female donor in good health and CMV-seropositive.

The chain joins TRBV5-1 to TRBJ2-7, with TRBD2 matching 13 bases. This CDR3 is 15 amino acids long. The J segment lost 1 base and the V segment lost 4 bases, leaving 2 bases of the junction unmatched. CDR1 SGHRS and CDR2 YFSETQ come from the germline V gene. CDR3 in DNA: TGCGCCAGCAGCCCACTAGCGGGAGGGTCCTACGAGCAGTACTTC. Its translation: CASSPLAGGSYEQYF.

The V and J genes are TRBV16 and TRBJ1-2; D not certain. From germline, CDR1 is KGHSY and CDR2 FQNENV. Trimming removed 0 bases from V and 7 bases from J, with 18 bases in between. The CDR3 length is 16 residues. This CDR3 reads CASSQSRLGGGGGYTF. The CDR3, as DNA: TGTGCCAGCAGCCAATCGCGATTGGGTGGAGGTGGTGGCTACACCTTC. The whole variable domain, remainder taken from reference TRBV16 and TRBJ1-2, is GEEVAQTPKHLVRGEGQKAKLYCAPIKGHSYVFWYQQVLKNEFKFLISFQNENVFDETGMPKERFSAKCLPNSPCSLEIQATKLEDSAVYFCASSQSRLGGGGGYTFGSGTRLTVV.

The chain is built from TRBV7-3 and TRBJ1-1, with TRBD1 as a possible D gene (5 bases). CDR3 size: 15 residues. Deletions cut 5 bases from V and 4 bases from J, with 17 bases between. The germline CDR1 and CDR2 sequences are SGHTA and FQGTGA. The CDR3 loop is CASSPDGGWATEAFF. The DNA of the CDR3 is TGTGCCAGCAGCCCCGACGGGGGGTGGGCCACTGAAGCTTTCTTT.